This T cell receptor beta chain was sequenced in a study of long-term antiretroviral therapy in people with HIV. Survey-level immunoSEQ v3.0 assays were run. Repertoires were generated with immunoSEQ multiplex PCR, while TCRdb's copy carries only in-frame clones and drops some. The data hold 23,000 or so clones, with 80% to 85% observed a single time. Treatment for every participant with HIV took place in the United States. Whole-study results and caveats: Subsequent to ART, diversity was augmented yet persisted below that of transplant donor controls. It was observed that HIV repertoires exhibited narrower CDR3 length ranges than controls. Clonal expansions arising prior to ART prevailed in the repertoire at every time point.

The CDR3 spans 15 residues. The ends were cut back, 1 base at V and 4 bases at J, with 14 bases in the middle. Germline values: CDR1 MNHNS, CDR2 SASEGT. As for this clone: As yet, its antigen is unknown.

The rearrangement links TRBV6-1 to TRBJ2-7, with D perhaps matching TRBD1 or TRBD2 (6 bases each). The TCR was taken from a man in his forties or fifties with HIV. Sequencing was performed on unsorted PBMCs, taken 0.1 years before starting antiretroviral therapy. The CDR3, as DNA: TGTGCCAGCAGTGAAGGGTGGTGGGGGGCTTACGAGCAGTACTTC. The encoded protein is CASSEGWWGAYEQYF.